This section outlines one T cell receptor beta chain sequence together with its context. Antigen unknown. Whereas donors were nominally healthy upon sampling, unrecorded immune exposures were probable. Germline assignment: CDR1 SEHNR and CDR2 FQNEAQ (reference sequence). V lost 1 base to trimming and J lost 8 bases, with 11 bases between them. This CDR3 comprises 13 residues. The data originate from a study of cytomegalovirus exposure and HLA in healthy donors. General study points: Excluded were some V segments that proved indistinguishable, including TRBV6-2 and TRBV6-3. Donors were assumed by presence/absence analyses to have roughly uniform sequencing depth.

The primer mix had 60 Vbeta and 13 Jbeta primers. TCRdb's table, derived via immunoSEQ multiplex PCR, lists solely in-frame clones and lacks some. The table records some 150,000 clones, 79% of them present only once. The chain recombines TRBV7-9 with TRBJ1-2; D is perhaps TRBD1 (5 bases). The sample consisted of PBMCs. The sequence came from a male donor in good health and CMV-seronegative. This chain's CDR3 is CASSLEQAEGYTF. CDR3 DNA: TGTGCCAGCAGCTTAGAACAGGCCGAGGGCTACACCTTC. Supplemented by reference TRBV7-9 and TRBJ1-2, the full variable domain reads DTGVSQNPRHKITKRGQNVTFRCDPISEHNRLYWYRQTLGQGPEFLTYFQNEAQLEKSRLLSDRFSAERPKGSFSTLEIQRTEQGDSAMYLCASSLEQAEGYTFGSGTRLTVV.